This T cell receptor (beta chain) was sequenced for a study of T-cell reconstitution after alpha-beta-depleted transplantation in children. The TCRbeta library was prepared with unique molecular identifiers. TCRdb reprocessed the PCR reads via MiXCR and lists one record per CDR3 protein. Of some 200,000 distinct CDR3 sequences in the sample, 6.6% are singletons; the top ten hold approximately 5.7%. This clonotype was observed at least ten times. This material consisted of PBMCs, taken before TCRalphabeta/CD19-depleted stem cell transplant. This TCR was recovered from a boy aged 2 to 10 with acute lymphoblastic leukemia, due to receive a stem cell transplant.

CDR3 bases: TGCAGTGCTAGAAGGGGGAGCTCCTACGAGCAGTACTTC. This codes for CSARRGSSYEQYF. The V call is TRBV20-1, the J call TRBJ2-7; the D gene is possibly TRBD1 (6 bases). The CDR3 has 13 residues. V dropped 2 bases and J dropped 0 bases, with 8 bases sitting between them. Germline-derived CDR1 and CDR2 are DFQATT and SNEGSKA (reference sequence).